This section outlines one TCR beta chain sequence together with its context. The record originates from a study of T cell responses to AZD1222 COVID-19 vaccine. Method: immunoSEQ multiplex PCR; TCRdb's copy keeps in-frame clones and lacks some. Of about 67,000 clones in the sample, around 84% are singletons; the top ten hold approximately 21%. The CDR3 contains 14 residues. Germline V CDR1 and CDR2: SGHTA, FQGNSA. V was cut by 6 bases and J by 2 bases, with 11 bases left in between. The TCR comes from an adult in good health. The sample in question was peripheral blood, obtained on day 0 of AZD1222 vaccination. V and J are TRBV7-2 and TRBJ1-5; TRBD1 might be the D (5 bases). CDR3: CASSTRGGNQPQHF. The CDR3 DNA reads TGTGCCAGCAGTACGAGGGGTGGCAATCAGCCCCAGCATTTT.